The 32 T cell receptor beta chains in this list originate from one sample, sequenced in a study of blood T cells in healthy people across ages. Sample-barcoded 5' priming and a J-beta primer mix drove a second PCR of roughly 7 to 11 cycles. TCRdb recomputed calls from the 5' RACE reads with MiXCR, one row per CDR3 protein. The sample has about 1,500,000 distinct CDR3 sequences, roughly 27% seen once. What was sequenced was blood. Source of these receptors: a woman in her twenties or thirties in good health.

Ten or more counts support this clonotype. The V gene is TRBV29-1, the J gene TRBJ2-1, with D perhaps TRBD1 or TRBD2 (5 bases each). Trimming took off 6 bases at V and 6 bases at J, with 9 bases between the two ends. Germline CDR1 and CDR2: SQVTM and ANQGSEA. The CDR3 loop spans 11 amino acids. The CDR3 DNA is TGCAGCGTCACTAGGGGCAATGAGCAGTTCTTC. As protein: CSVTRGNEQFF.

The genes are TRBV21-1 and TRBJ1-1. TRBV21-1 is given as a pseudogene. CDR3 length: 13 residues. The CDR3 here is CASSPDRALEAFF. The CDR3 DNA is TGTGCCAGCAGCCCCGACAGGGCCCTTGAAGCTTTCTTT.

J is TRBJ2-1 and V is TRBV7-9, with D unclear. Germline loops: CDR1 SEHNR, CDR2 FQNEAQ (reference sequence). V was clipped by 5 bases and J by 10 bases, with 15 bases between them. The length of the CDR3 is 13 residues. CDR3 protein: CASSPAGVKEQFF. The CDR3 DNA is TGTGCCAGCAGCCCCGCTGGGGTAAAGGAGCAGTTCTTC.

The CDR3 here is CASSLGQRVRSYNEQYF. The CDR3 coding sequence is TGTGCCAGCAGCTTAGGACAGCGGGTTCGCTCCTACAATGAGCAGTACTTC. The V gene is TRBV7-9, the J gene TRBJ2-1; D perhaps matches TRBD2 (6 bases). The J call is doubtful: the DNA matches TRBJ2-7 better. Germline lookup yields CDR1 SEHNR and CDR2 FQNEAQ (reference sequence). This CDR3 comprises 17 residues.

About this clonotype itself: The junction departs from germline at one end; a sequencing error may be responsible. The chain uses TRBV6-2 or TRBV6-3 and TRBJ2-7; 12 bases match TRBD2. CDR3 size: 17 residues. CDR1 and CDR2 from the germline V gene are MNHEY and SVGEGT. The CDR3 here is CASSYSLAGGGYYGQYF. The CDR3, as DNA: TGTGCCAGCAGTTACTCACTAGCGGGAGGCGGTTACTACGGGCAGTACTTC.

This clonotype showed up many times. This rearrangement joins TRBV20-1 to TRBJ2-7; D is unresolved. CDR1 and CDR2 (germline): DFQATT, SNEGSKA (reference sequence). The CDR3 runs to 14 residues. Trimming took 3 bases from V and 2 from J, leaving 14 bases between them. The CDR3, as DNA: TGCAGTGCTAGTGGGTGGGCCCCGCCCTACGAGCAGTACTTC. It yields the protein CSASGWAPPYEQYF.

On this clonotype itself: The junction and the germline gene differ at one end; a read error may be behind it. The chain carries TRBV11-2 and TRBJ2-3; unclear D gene. Germline CDR1 SGHAT, CDR2 FQNNGV. The CDR3 runs 10 residues. CDR3 bases: TGTGCCAGCAGCGTAGATACGCAGTATTTT. Translating it yields CASSVDTQYF.

The chain joins TRBV24-1 to TRBJ1-1; D unresolved. Germline assignment: CDR1 KGHDR and CDR2 SFDVKD. The V and J ends lost 4 bases and 1 base respectively, with 3 bases between them. This CDR3 has 12 amino acids. This CDR3 reads CATSEANTEAFF. The CDR3 nucleotides are TGTGCCACCAGTGAGGCGAACACTGAAGCTTTCTTT.

The table lists this clonotype with a count of one. A much larger clone lies a single base off, so this may be a read error. CDR3 in amino acids: CSVRDPAGAYNEQFF. CDR3 DNA sequence: TGCAGTGTTAGAGACCCAGCGGGGGCCTACAATGAGCAGTTCTTC. The V call is TRBV20-1, the J call TRBJ2-1; TRBD2 agrees at 8 bases. CDR3 length: 15 residues. CDR1 DFQATT and CDR2 SNEGSKA come from the germline V gene (reference sequence).

This clonotype occurred a few times. This CDR3 reads CASSEGYLRGTGRETQYF. CDR3 in DNA: TGTGCCAGCAGTGAAGGGTACCTTCGGGGTACCGGGCGAGAGACCCAGTACTTC. The chain joins TRBV2 to TRBJ2-5, with a possible D match to TRBD2 (5 bases). The germline V gene encodes CDR1 SNHLY and CDR2 FYNNEI. Trimming stripped 1 base from V and 4 bases from J, with 22 bases between. The CDR3 loop spans 18 amino acids.

The V gene is TRBV20-1, the J gene TRBJ2-1; 9 bases are shared with TRBD2. Trimming at V came to 7 bases and at J to 3 bases, leaving 19 bases not matched to a gene. Germline V gene data show CDR1 as DFQATT and CDR2 as SNEGSKA (reference sequence). This CDR3 region has 18 residues. CDR3 DNA: TGCAGTGGAGATATGTCGGCGGGGACTAGCCGCTACTACAATGAGCAGTTCTTC. Amino acids: CSGDMSAGTSRYYNEQFF.

This rearrangement joins TRBV6-5 to TRBJ1-1, with D possibly being TRBD1 (5 bases). CDR3 length: 16 amino acids. Trimming left V 6 bases short and J 5 bases short, with 22 bases between. The V gene's germline CDR1 is MNHEY and CDR2 SVGAGI. This CDR3 is CASSPRDGAIGTEAFF. In DNA, the CDR3 is TGTGCCAGCAGCCCCCGGGACGGAGCGATAGGGACTGAAGCTTTCTTT.

V is TRBV7-9 and J is TRBJ2-4; D remains unclear. V was trimmed by 0 bases and J by 13 bases, leaving 16 bases between them. Germline V gives CDR1 SEHNR, CDR2 FQNEAQ (reference sequence). This CDR3 has 14 residues. This CDR3 is CASSLAPTWAEQYF. In DNA, the CDR3 is TGTGCCAGCAGCTTAGCCCCAACCTGGGCTGAACAGTACTTC.

The chain employs TRBV6-5 and TRBJ2-1, with D possibly TRBD2 on 6 matching bases. CDR1 is MNHEY and CDR2 is SVGAGI in the germline V gene. There are 15 residues in the CDR3. The V end was cut by 4 bases, the J end by 7 bases, with 17 bases between. CDR3 nucleotides: TGTGCCAGCAGTTTTGCTAGCCCTGGGGGGAATGAGCAGTTCTTC. As protein: CASSFASPGGNEQFF.

The CDR3 is CASSQADRETGELFF. CDR3 nucleotide sequence: TGCGCCAGCAGCCAGGCTGACAGGGAGACCGGGGAGCTGTTTTTT. The chain combines TRBV4-3 with TRBJ2-2, with 7 bases fitting TRBD1. This CDR3 is built from 15 residues. CDR1 is LGHNA and CDR2 is YSLEER in the germline V gene. V lost 3 bases, J lost 5 bases, and 6 bases stayed unmatched.

Concerning this clonotype: A much larger clone lies one base from this, so it may be a read error. The chain joins TRBV12-3 or TRBV12-4 to TRBJ2-1, with 10 bases aligning to TRBD2. This CDR3 contains 17 residues. The CDR3 spells CASSWGLASGPTNERFF. DNA for the CDR3: TGTGCCAGCAGTTGGGGACTAGCGTCAGGTCCCACCAATGAGCGGTTCTTC.

This clonotype was recorded at least ten times. The CDR3 protein is CASTWDRNSYEQYF. In DNA form, the CDR3 reads TGTGCCAGCACCTGGGACAGAAACTCCTACGAGCAGTACTTC. This rearrangement joins TRBV12-3 or TRBV12-4 to TRBJ2-7, with 7 bases lining up with TRBD1. The CDR3 consists of 14 residues. After removal of 7 bases from V and 0 bases from J, the junction contained 6 bases not matched to a gene.

In this sample, this clonotype turned up many times. This sequence joins TRBV20-1 and TRBJ2-1; D is tentatively TRBD1 or TRBD2 (7 bases each). Trimming cost V 2 bases and J 8 bases, with 16 bases left between them. This CDR3 comprises 14 residues. In germline, CDR1 is DFQATT, CDR2 SNEGSKA (reference sequence). The CDR3 DNA reads TGCAGTGCTAGATTTCAGGGGGGGAATTATGAGCAGTTCTTC. Its translation is CSARFQGGNYEQFF.

This clonotype was counted at least ten times. The V and J genes are TRBV3-1 and TRBJ1-2, with D unresolved. Trimming pared 2 bases from V and 7 bases from J, leaving 5 bases between. The CDR3 runs to 11 residues. CDR1 and CDR2 from the germline V gene are LGHDT and YNNKEL (reference sequence). The CDR3 sequence is CASSQSSGYTF. The CDR3 DNA reads TGTGCCAGCAGCCAAAGCAGTGGCTACACCTTC.

This clonotype occurred a few times. The chain links TRBV4-1 to TRBJ1-5; the match to TRBD1 covers 7 bases. V shed 3 bases, J shed 5 bases, and the junction held 7 bases outside the gene matches. Looked up from germline, CDR1 is MGHRA and CDR2 is YSYEKL. The CDR3 length is 15 residues. CDR3 residues: CASSHPGTEYQPQHF. In nucleotides, the CDR3 is TGCGCCAGCAGCCATCCCGGGACAGAATATCAGCCCCAGCATTTT.

This clonotype was recorded many times. V is TRBV20-1 and J is TRBJ1-2, with 8 bases matching TRBD1. CDR1 and CDR2 from the germline V gene are DFQATT and SNEGSKA (reference sequence). V was pared by 5 bases and J by 8 bases, with 10 bases of the junction left unmatched. This CDR3 is built from 13 residues. The CDR3 DNA sequence: TGCAGTGCTGAATCCCAGGGGGCGTCAGGCTACACCTTC. As protein: CSAESQGASGYTF.

The V call is TRBV2, the J call TRBJ2-3; D not resolved. This CDR3 is 14 amino acids long. Germline V gives CDR1 SNHLY, CDR2 FYNNEI. Trimming removed 1 base at V and 4 bases at J, with 9 bases between. The CDR3 DNA sequence: TGTGCCAGCAGTGAAGAAGCTCCCCCAGATACGCAGTATTTT. Translating it yields CASSEEAPPDTQYF.

Only a few counts were recorded for this clonotype. The chain carries TRBV20-1 and TRBJ2-1, with no clear D. CDR3 size: 13 residues. Germline V gene data show CDR1 as DFQATT and CDR2 as SNEGSKA (reference sequence). The V gene lost 4 bases and the J gene lost 9 bases, with 16 bases spanning the gap. CDR3 loop: CSATIPIGSEQFF. The CDR3 nucleotides are TGCAGTGCTACGATCCCGATCGGCAGTGAGCAGTTCTTC.

Note on this clonotype: This clone may be a read error of a much larger clone one base away. The chain recombines TRBV12-3 or TRBV12-4 with TRBJ2-3; D may be TRBD2 (6 bases). There are 15 residues in the CDR3. CDR3 region: CASSIYSGGTDAQYF. The CDR3 region has the DNA TGTGCCAGCAGTATCTATAGCGGCGGCACAGATGCGCAGTATTTT.

This chain uses TRBV5-4 with TRBJ1-4; D is unresolved. V was cut by 7 bases and J by 6 bases, with 13 bases left in between. CDR3 length: 13 amino acids. Germline V gene data show CDR1 as SGHNT and CDR2 as YYREEE (reference sequence). The CDR3 DNA follows: TGTGCCAGCGGAGACGGACGGGATGAAAAACTGTTTTTT. This sequence encodes CASGDGRDEKLFF.

The chain uses TRBV2 and TRBJ2-1; no reliable D call. Germline loops: CDR1 SNHLY, CDR2 FYNNEI. V was cut by 2 bases and J by 0 bases, with 11 bases left in between. The CDR3 totals 16 residues. CDR3 residues: CASSERVGSSYNEQFF. Here the CDR3 DNA reads TGTGCCAGCAGTGAACGGGTCGGTAGCTCCTACAATGAGCAGTTCTTC.

The rearrangement uses TRBV20-1 and TRBJ2-4; 12 bases fit TRBD2. Germline V gives CDR1 DFQATT, CDR2 SNEGSKA (reference sequence). V shed 5 bases and J 2 bases; nucleotides not matched to a gene: 7. The CDR3 totals 16 residues. CDR3 sequence reads: CSAGLAGGPTKNIQYF. CDR3 DNA sequence: TGCAGTGCTGGGCTAGCGGGAGGGCCGACCAAAAACATTCAGTACTTC.

Of note for this clonotype: The junction shows a germline mismatch at one end, possibly a read error. The chain couples TRBV25-1 to TRBJ1-2; 8 bases line up with TRBD1. The CDR3 is 12 amino acids. From germline, CDR1 is MGHDK and CDR2 SYGVNS. Here the CDR3 reads CTSSGQGYGYTF. CDR3 nucleotides: TGTACCAGCAGTGGACAGGGCTATGGCTACACCTTC.

This clonotype was observed a few times. The genes are TRBV7-9 and TRBJ1-4; unclear D gene. The length of the CDR3 is 15 residues. From germline, CDR1 is SEHNR and CDR2 FQNEAQ (reference sequence). The ends were cut back, 3 bases at V and 6 bases at J, with 14 bases in the middle. Written as DNA, the CDR3 is TGTGCCAGCAGCTTCACCCTCACAGTAGATGAAAAACTGTTTTTT. It codes for CASSFTLTVDEKLFF.

The chain carries TRBV7-9 and TRBJ2-3; 8 nucleotides match TRBD2. V lost 1 base, J lost 7 bases, and 10 bases stayed unmatched. The germline V gene has CDR1 SEHNR and CDR2 FQNEAQ (reference sequence). CDR3 length: 16 amino acids. The CDR3 sequence is CASSLVVTSGENTQYF. For the CDR3, the DNA is TGTGCCAGCAGCTTAGTTGTTACTAGCGGCGAAAATACGCAGTATTTT.

This clonotype has a handful of counts. The genes are TRBV10-3 and TRBJ2-7, with a tentative D call TRBD2 (5 bases). Germline CDR1 and CDR2: ENHRY and SYGVKD. There are 13 residues in the CDR3. Trimming removed 3 bases at V and 0 bases at J, with 6 bases between. The CDR3 spells CAISDGDSYEQYF. In DNA, the CDR3 is TGTGCCATCAGTGACGGGGACTCCTACGAGCAGTACTTC.

The rearrangement joins TRBV7-3 to TRBJ1-2; D not certain. The CDR3 extends over 15 amino acids. CDR1 and CDR2 (germline): SGHTA, FQGTGA. Trimming removed 1 base at V and 4 bases at J, with 13 bases between. CDR3 amino acids: CASSLKGSWGYGYTF. CDR3 nucleotides: TGTGCCAGCAGCTTAAAAGGGAGCTGGGGCTATGGCTACACCTTC.